This entry describes one TCR beta chain. This clonotype was detected a few times. The clone's antigen remains unknown. No base-level quality is on record; no much larger clone is a single base apart. The data stem from a study of T cell repertoires in cytomegalovirus infection (dated by TCRdb to the late 2010s). General notes on the study: Because public TCR beta signatures pointed to carriage of CMV infection together with the matching HLA type, the HLA type of each donor mattered for the analysis.

Reads for this sample came from an Illumina HiSeq 1500. TCRdb itself trimmed the public reads at Q25 with fastp, ran MiXCR and retained productive beta chains. Here each entry gathers all rows of one CDR3 protein and keeps the most common genes and DNA. The table for this sample lists some 350,000 distinct CDR3 sequences; over 15% of them were counted only once. The ten top clones hold 8.5% to 10% of the sample. The investigation overall reported the following: In both this cohort and an independent roughly 330-donor cohort, the cumulative frequency of public TCR beta family members distinguished carriers of CMV infection plus the relevant HLA type. The ex vivo response was dominated by HLA-C-restricted CMV-specific TCR beta clonotypes, which also provided the single most frequent clonotype in two of eight donors.

The CDR3 contains 13 residues, cysteine and phenylalanine counted. Kept here is only the CDR3 DNA, which spans 39 bases and is read in frame from base 1. The germline V gene specifies SGHDT as CDR1 and YYEEEE as CDR2. V and J lose 3 bases and 0 bases, and a span of 6 bases separates them. Rearrangement joined TRBV5-6 to TRBJ1-2; there is no confident call for the D gene. This clonotype originated in a human donor in good health (CMV status not recorded). Some clones in this sample may be carry-over from other donors' samples. The specimen was PBMCs. DNA sequence: TGTGCCAGCAGCTCGGCAGCTAACTATGGCTACACCTTC. It is translated as CASSSAANYGYTF.